The 14 T cell receptor beta chains presented below share a single source sample, sequenced in a study of radiotherapy plus CTLA-4 blockade in lung cancer. TCRdb keeps only in-frame clones here, not all; method: immunoSEQ multiplex PCR. The sample contains tens of thousands of clones, about 90% of which appear only once. Sequenced material: peripheral blood, taken from a patient treated with radiotherapy plus ipilimumab. Receptors originate from a human donor with non-small cell lung cancer who had a partial response to radiotherapy plus ipilimumab.

J is TRBJ1-1 and V is TRBV19; weak D call: TRBD1 (5 bases). Germline-derived CDR1 and CDR2 are LNHDA and SQIVND (reference sequence). The CDR3 totals 14 residues. V was shortened by 6 bases and J by 6 bases, with 17 bases between the two germline ends. Here the CDR3 DNA reads TGTGCCAGTAGCAGGCCGATGACAGTCCCTGAAGCTTTCTTT. Protein sequence: CASSRPMTVPEAFF.

The genes are TRBV5-1 and TRBJ1-2, with TRBD1 identical over 8 bases. The CDR3 runs to 14 residues. Looked up from germline, CDR1 is SGHRS and CDR2 is YFSETQ. With V trimmed by 4 bases and J by 3 bases, 5 bases remained unmatched. CDR3 bases: TGCGCCAGCAGCCCAGGGGGCGGCGACTATGGCTACACCTTC. This gives the protein CASSPGGGDYGYTF.

This chain uses TRBV23-1 with TRBJ2-3, with a possible D match to TRBD1 (6 bases). TRBV23-1 is recorded as an ORF, its role being uncertain. This CDR3 is built from 14 residues. Trimming removed 8 bases at V and 2 bases at J, with 14 bases between. CDR3 nucleotide sequence: TGCGCCAGCTTACAAAACAGGGACACAGATACGCAGTATTTT. This gives the protein CASLQNRDTDTQYF.

The genes are TRBV27 and TRBJ2-5; TRBD1 aligns across 8 bases. J was trimmed by 4 bases and V by 1 base; bases with no gene match: 11. The CDR3 spans 17 residues. In germline, CDR1 is MNHEY, CDR2 SMNVEV (reference sequence). CDR3 residues: CASSLYRDRYGVETQYF. The CDR3 DNA reads as TGTGCCAGCAGTTTATATCGGGACAGGTACGGGGTAGAGACCCAGTACTTC.

The rearrangement uses TRBV28 and TRBJ2-3, with 7 bases matching TRBD2. J was trimmed by 1 base and V by 3 bases; bases with no gene match: 1. Germline V CDR1 and CDR2: MDHEN, SYDVKM. The CDR3 covers 14 residues. The CDR3 DNA is TGTGCCAGCAGTTTGCTAGCGGGCACAGATACGCAGTATTTT. Its translation is CASSLLAGTDTQYF.

The chain carries TRBV19 and TRBJ2-2; 9 nucleotides line up with TRBD2. CDR1 and CDR2 from the germline V gene are LNHDA and SQIVND (reference sequence). CDR3 length: 15 residues. Losses at the gene ends were 6 bases for V and 6 bases for J; bases not matched to a gene: 8. In nucleotides, the CDR3 is TGTGCCAGTAGGCGGGGTAGCGGGAGTGCCGGGGAGCTGTTTTTT. This codes for CASRRGSGSAGELFF.

There are a few counts of this clone. J is TRBJ2-5 and V is TRBV5-5; 12 bases are shared with TRBD1. CDR1 is SGHKS and CDR2 is YYEKEE in the germline V gene (reference sequence). The CDR3 extends over 16 amino acids. The V and J ends lost 4 bases and 5 bases, in that order; junction bases with no gene match: 9. CDR3 amino acids: CASSGRDRGLLETQYF. In nucleotides, the CDR3 is TGTGCCAGCAGCGGCCGGGACAGGGGGCTATTGGAGACCCAGTACTTC.

Points on this clone: Within the sample, other DNA sequences also encode this same CDR3. The chain has TRBV29-1 and TRBJ2-7; no clear D gene. Germline CDR1 and CDR2: SQVTM and ANQGSEA. Trimming cost V 1 base and J 4 bases, with 8 bases left between them. The CDR3 covers 12 residues. The CDR3 sequence: CSVEGSTYEQYF. CDR3 nucleotides: TGCAGCGTTGAAGGGTCAACATACGAGCAGTACTTC.

This chain links TRBV5-1 with TRBJ2-5; D may be TRBD1 (7 bases). Germline values: CDR1 SGHRS, CDR2 YFSETQ. The length of the CDR3 is 15 residues. Trimming left V 1 base short and J 5 bases short, with 15 bases between. CDR3 DNA: TGCGCCAGCAGCTTGAGGACAGGTGGGGGGGAGACCCAGTACTTC. Translated: CASSLRTGGGETQYF. Supplemented by reference TRBV5-1 and TRBJ2-5, the full variable domain reads KAGVTQTPRYLIKTRGQQVTLSCSPISGHRSVSWYQQTPGQGLQFLFEYFSETQRNKGNFPGRFSGRQFSNSRSEMNVSTLELGDSALYLCASSLRTGGGETQYFGPGTRLLVL.

This clone was found a few times. The chain is built from TRBV6-5 and TRBJ2-1, with TRBD2 matching 7 bases. Looked up from germline, CDR1 is MNHEY and CDR2 is SVGAGI. The V segment lost 6 bases and the J segment 1 base; nucleotides outside the gene matches: 6. This CDR3 is 15 amino acids long. The CDR3 loop reads CASRPPGLSYNEQFF. CDR3 nucleotide sequence: TGTGCCAGCAGACCCCCGGGACTATCCTACAATGAGCAGTTCTTC.

V is TRBV20-1 and J is TRBJ2-7; the D is unclear. Trimming removed 5 bases from V and 6 bases from J, with 8 bases in between. Looked up from germline, CDR1 is DFQATT and CDR2 is SNEGSKA (reference sequence). The CDR3 extends over 10 amino acids. The CDR3 nucleotides read TGCAGTGCTGGAACTACCGAGCAGTACTTC. It codes for CSAGTTEQYF.

The V gene is TRBV4-1, the J gene TRBJ1-1; 7 bases match TRBD1. The V gene's germline CDR1 is MGHRA and CDR2 YSYEKL. Trimming removed 0 bases from V and 2 bases from J; junction bases left unmatched: 6. The CDR3 sequence is 16 residues long. This CDR3 reads CASSQDFTGANTEAFF. The CDR3 bases are TGCGCCAGCAGCCAAGATTTCACAGGGGCCAACACTGAAGCTTTCTTT.

The chain combines TRBV7-2 with TRBJ1-2; the D is unclear. Germline CDR1 is SGHTA and CDR2 is FQGNSA. The CDR3 spans 12 residues. The V end lost 2 bases, the J end lost 8 bases, and 9 bases lay between the germline ends. The CDR3 nucleotides read TGTGCCAGCAGCTTACTCGGGGAAGGCTACACCTTC. It encodes CASSLLGEGYTF.

In DNA, the CDR3 is TGTGCCAGCAGCCAAGTCGGGAGTCTAGATACGCAGTATTTT. Amino acids: CASSQVGSLDTQYF. The chain carries TRBV14 and TRBJ2-3, with D possibly being TRBD2 (6 bases). There are 14 residues in the CDR3. Germline CDR1 is SGHDN and CDR2 is FVKESK. V was trimmed by 1 base and J by 5 bases, leaving 10 bases between them.